Below, one T cell receptor beta chain is given with its context. The data stem from a study of blood T cell repertoires in COVID-19. Clones were read by immunoSEQ multiplex PCR, and TCRdb kept only the in-frame ones, dropping some. The sample lists over 200,000 clones, 88% seen once, with around 1.5% in the top ten. Sequenced input: peripheral blood. The clonotype originates from a man aged 18 to 30 with active or convalescent COVID-19.

As DNA, the CDR3 is TGTGCCAGCAGCCCGACAGGGGCCACTGAAGCTTTCTTT. Translated, it gives CASSPTGATEAFF. The chain joins TRBV14 to TRBJ1-1, with TRBD1 matching 8 bases. Germline V gene sequence: CDR1 SGHDN, CDR2 FVKESK. This CDR3 spans 13 amino acids. Unmatched junction bases numbered 2, after V lost 4 bases and J lost 4 bases.